Listed here are 22 T cell receptor beta chains from one sample, sequenced in a study of shared clonotypes between healthy human individuals. Assay: immunoSEQ multiplex PCR; the TCRdb copy retains only in-frame clones and omits some. The sample contains roughly 2.5 million clones, approximately 92% of which appear only once. The sequenced sample consisted of naive CD4+ T cells sorted from blood. Subset specified: CD45RA+ positively selected. The receptors originated from a man aged 18-30 years in good health.

This clone was detected once. The same CDR3 is also encoded by other DNA sequences in this sample. The chain joins TRBV2 to TRBJ1-4; D call uncertain. CDR1 and CDR2 from the germline V gene are SNHLY and FYNNEI. The CDR3 contains 12 residues. V lost 1 base to trimming and J lost 7 bases, with 4 bases between them. The CDR3 nucleotides are TGTGCCAGCAGTGAAGGAGGTGAAAAACTGTTTTTT. Translated, it gives CASSEGGEKLFF.

This chain connects TRBV7-9 to TRBJ1-6; D uncertain. CDR3 length: 13 residues. Looked up from germline, CDR1 is SEHNR and CDR2 is FQNEAQ (reference sequence). Trimming left V 6 bases short and J 9 bases short, with 12 bases between. The CDR3 is CASSQTISSPLHF. DNA for the CDR3: TGTGCCAGCAGTCAAACGATTTCTTCACCCCTCCACTTT.

The chain is built from TRBV5-1 and TRBJ1-4, with D unclear. CDR1 is SGHRS and CDR2 is YFSETQ in the germline V gene. The germline V and J ends were trimmed by 0 bases and 4 bases, with 10 bases remaining between them. This CDR3 contains 15 residues. The CDR3 coding sequence is TGCGCCAGCAGCTTGGAAGTAGAGGTTAATGAAAAACTGTTTTTT. This gives the protein CASSLEVEVNEKLFF.

This chain joins TRBV29-1 and TRBJ2-3, with D unresolved. This CDR3 has 13 amino acids. V was trimmed by 0 bases and J by 9 bases, leaving 13 bases between them. Germline lookup yields CDR1 SQVTM and CDR2 ANQGSEA. The CDR3 DNA follows: TGCAGCGTTGAAGAGGTTTTACGGCAAACGCAGTATTTT. It translates to CSVEEVLRQTQYF.

Worth noting for this clone: Other DNA sequences in the sample encode the same CDR3. The chain employs TRBV6-5 and TRBJ2-7, with TRBD1 matching over 11 bases. CDR3 size: 15 residues. With V trimmed by 0 bases and J by 2 bases, 0 bases remained unmatched. Looked up from germline, CDR1 is MNHEY and CDR2 is SVGAGI. The CDR3 sequence is CASSYSGQGAYEQYF. The CDR3 nucleotides are TGTGCCAGCAGTTACTCGGGACAGGGGGCCTACGAGCAGTACTTC.

The V and J genes are TRBV7-9 and TRBJ2-6; D not certain. Per the germline V gene, CDR1 is SEHNR and CDR2 is FQNEAQ (reference sequence). This CDR3 is 19 amino acids long. Trimming removed 5 bases at V and 5 bases at J, with 25 bases between. CDR3 sequence (DNA): TGTGCCAGCAGCCCCGAGGCCCCGCACCGTCTTTTTAGGGCCAACGTCCTGACTTTC. The encoded protein is CASSPEAPHRLFRANVLTF.

The V gene is TRBV5-4, the J gene TRBJ2-7; tentative D call: TRBD2 (7 bases). V gave up 5 bases and J gave up 5 bases, with 23 bases separating them. Germline V gene data show CDR1 as SGHNT and CDR2 as YYREEE (reference sequence). The CDR3 totals 16 residues. Written as DNA, the CDR3 is TGTGCCAGCAGTAGGGGAGGGGGAGGGCCGGGCGACGAGCAGTACTTC. The encoded protein is CASSRGGGGPGDEQYF.

The chain uses TRBV7-9 and TRBJ1-2, with 8 bases that match TRBD1. Germline V gene lookup returns CDR1 SEHNR and CDR2 FQNEAQ (reference sequence). J lost 6 bases, V lost 2 bases, and 8 bases had no gene match. The CDR3 length is 15 residues. This chain's CDR3 is CASSLSPTGVHGYTF. In DNA form, the CDR3 reads TGTGCCAGCAGCTTATCCCCGACAGGGGTCCATGGCTACACCTTC.

The J gene is TRBJ2-7, the V gene TRBV7-2; TRBD2 agrees at 11 bases. The CDR3 spans 16 residues. J gave up 3 bases and V 1 base, and 5 bases lay outside the gene matches. CDR1 is SGHTA and CDR2 is FQGNSA in the germline V gene. Here the CDR3 reads CASSLELAGVIYEQYF. DNA of the CDR3: TGTGCCAGCAGCTTAGAACTAGCGGGAGTAATCTACGAGCAGTACTTC. The entire variable domain, with the rest obtained from reference TRBV7-2 and TRBJ2-7, is as follows: GAGVSQSPSNKVTEKGKDVELRCDPISGHTALYWYRQSLGQGLEFLIYFQGNSAPDKSGLPSDRFSAERTGGSVSTLTIQRTQQEDSAVYLCASSLELAGVIYEQYFGPGTRLTVT.

This clone has only a few counts. The chain has TRBV30 and TRBJ1-2, with D uncertain. This CDR3 region has 14 residues. Germline CDR1 GTSNPN, CDR2 SVGIG (reference sequence). V was cut by 4 bases and J by 8 bases, with 20 bases left in between. In DNA form, the CDR3 reads TGTGCCTGGACGCAAGTTCCACAGTCTCCAGGCTACACCTTC. It specifies CAWTQVPQSPGYTF.

The chain joins TRBV2 to TRBJ2-2; D possibly corresponds to TRBD1 (5 bases). Germline V gene lookup returns CDR1 SNHLY and CDR2 FYNNEI. V was cut by 5 bases and J by 5 bases, with 15 bases left in between. The CDR3 is 15 residues long. Here the CDR3 reads CASSPQDVATGELFF. In DNA, the CDR3 is TGTGCCAGCAGTCCACAGGATGTTGCGACCGGGGAGCTGTTTTTT.

This chain joins TRBV5-1 and TRBJ1-2, with D possibly matching TRBD1 (5 bases). The V gene lost 0 bases and the J gene lost 8 bases, with 14 bases spanning the gap. Per germline, CDR1 SGHRS and CDR2 YFSETQ. The CDR3 sequence is 14 residues long. CDR3: CASSLGGFRYGYTF. The CDR3 bases are TGCGCCAGCAGCTTGGGGGGGTTCAGGTACGGCTACACCTTC.

On this clone: One end of the junction fails to match germline, which may point to a read error. The rearrangement uses TRBV19 and TRBJ1-5; the match to TRBD1 covers 7 bases. The CDR3 spans 15 residues. The germline gives CDR1 LNHDA, CDR2 SQIVND (reference sequence). CDR3 DNA: TGTGCCAGTAGTACCCAGGGGGGAAGCACTCAGCCCCAGCATTTT. Translation gives CASSTQGGSTQPQHF.

The chain employs TRBV21-1 and TRBJ2-7. TRBV21-1 is a recognized pseudogene. The length of the CDR3 is 14 residues. In DNA, the CDR3 is TGTGCCAGCAGTTCAATCGGCTGGGTTCACGAGCAGTACTTC. It codes for CASSSIGWVHEQYF.

This sequence joins TRBV5-1 and TRBJ2-3; D is perhaps TRBD1 (6 bases). CDR1 SGHRS and CDR2 YFSETQ come from the germline V gene. With 0 bases removed from V and 4 bases from J, the gap between germline ends came to 12 bases. The CDR3 consists of 15 residues. The CDR3 DNA sequence: TGCGCCAGCAGCTTGGAAGGGGGATTGGCAGATACGCAGTATTTT. It translates to CASSLEGGLADTQYF.

This sequence joins TRBV18 and TRBJ2-1; 9 bases match TRBD2. CDR3 length equals 16 residues. Germline V lookup: CDR1 KGHSH, CDR2 LQKENI. Trimming removed 3 bases from V and 5 bases from J; junction bases left unmatched: 8. As DNA, the CDR3 is TGTGCCAGCTCACCGATGCGGGGGGGCTTCAACAATGAGCAGTTCTTC. This codes for CASSPMRGGFNNEQFF.

V and J are TRBV6-6 and TRBJ2-7, with D unclear. The CDR3 runs 13 residues. CDR1 is MNHNY, CDR2 SVGAGI, per germline (reference sequence). The V end was cut by 0 bases, the J end by 6 bases, with 9 bases between. The CDR3 reads CASSYSLMGEQYF. Here the CDR3 DNA reads TGTGCCAGCAGTTACTCCCTGATGGGCGAGCAGTACTTC.

This clone was counted between two and nine times. The chain is built from TRBV6-1 and TRBJ1-2; TRBD1 might be the D (5 bases). CDR1 MNHNS and CDR2 SASEGT come from the germline V gene. Trimming removed 3 bases at V and 7 bases at J, with 12 bases between. This CDR3 comprises 13 residues. The CDR3 reads CASSDWGIGGYTF. As DNA, the CDR3 is TGTGCCAGCAGTGATTGGGGGATCGGTGGCTACACCTTC.

The chain has TRBV2 and TRBJ1-2; 9 nucleotides agree with TRBD1. This CDR3 contains 14 residues. Germline loops: CDR1 SNHLY, CDR2 FYNNEI. Losses at the gene ends were 6 bases for V and 4 bases for J; bases not matched to a gene: 6. The CDR3 loop is CASSGQGTAYGYTF. The CDR3 DNA reads TGTGCCAGCAGCGGACAGGGGACGGCCTATGGCTACACCTTC.

The chain couples TRBV28 to TRBJ1-1; perhaps TRBD1 as D (5 bases). Germline V lookup: CDR1 MDHEN, CDR2 SYDVKM. CDR3 length: 14 amino acids. V was trimmed by 3 bases and J by 5 bases, leaving 13 bases between them. CDR3 nucleotides: TGTGCCAGCAGTTTCTTTTTGGGGCATACTGAAGCTTTCTTT. Its protein product is CASSFFLGHTEAFF.

The gene calls are TRBV6-5 and TRBJ1-1; 7 nucleotides agree with TRBD1. V lost 2 bases, J lost 1 base, and 4 bases stayed unmatched. The CDR3 length is 15 residues. Looked up from germline, CDR1 is MNHEY and CDR2 is SVGAGI. The DNA of the CDR3 is TGTGCCAGCAGTTACCAGGGACAGCCGAACACTGAAGCTTTCTTT. Protein sequence: CASSYQGQPNTEAFF.

V usage is TRBV20-1 and J usage is TRBJ1-5, with D perhaps TRBD1 (6 bases). Germline assignment: CDR1 DFQATT and CDR2 SNEGSKA (reference sequence). The CDR3 covers 11 residues. V lost 5 bases and J 4 bases, leaving 6 bases between the germline ends. The CDR3 spells CSAQGNQPQHF. CDR3 sequence (DNA): TGCAGTGCTCAGGGGAATCAGCCCCAGCATTTT.